This T cell receptor beta chain was captured in a study of monozygotic twins with inflammatory bowel disease. TCRdb re-called the 5' RACE reads and shows each CDR3 protein once, DNA omitted. Its table records about 300,000 distinct CDR3 sequences. CDR1 is SGHNT, CDR2 YYREEE, per germline (reference sequence). The CDR3 loop spans 15 amino acids. V and J are TRBV5-4 and TRBJ1-4; TCRdb names TRBD1, which stays unverified in the absence of DNA. Sequenced: blood. This clonotype originated in a human donor with ulcerative colitis or Crohn's disease, or a healthy co-twin of an affected twin (not recorded which). This CDR3 reads CASSPGQGGNENLFF.